The 24 T cell receptor beta chains listed next were all sequenced from one sample in a study of control samples from healthy donors and cancer patients. TCRdb's table, derived via immunoSEQ multiplex PCR, lists solely in-frame clones and lacks some. The sample has about 270,000 clones, about four fifths seen once; the top ten hold roughly 15%. Sample: PBMCs. These receptors came from a woman aged 55-70 years with lung cancer.

This clone showed up just a few times. This chain links TRBV27 with TRBJ2-1; 10 bases are shared with TRBD2. Looked up from germline, CDR1 is MNHEY and CDR2 is SMNVEV (reference sequence). With V trimmed by 7 bases and J by 3 bases, 6 bases remained unmatched. This CDR3 spans 15 amino acids. The CDR3 sequence: CASIRRTSGYNEQFF. CDR3 DNA sequence: TGTGCCAGCATCCGGCGGACTAGCGGCTACAATGAGCAGTTCTTC.

J is TRBJ2-2 and V is TRBV11-3; TRBD1 matches at 8 bases. This CDR3 contains 14 residues. The germline V gene encodes CDR1 SGHNT and CDR2 YENEEA. Trimming at V came to 5 bases and at J to 4 bases, leaving 3 bases not matched to a gene. CDR3 in DNA: TGTGCCAGCAGCCGAACAGGGGGCACCGGGGAGCTGTTTTTT. Protein product: CASSRTGGTGELFF.

The count of this clone is one. This chain links TRBV7-9 with TRBJ1-2, with 7 nucleotides matching TRBD1. The CDR3 sequence is 16 residues long. Per the germline V gene, CDR1 is SEHNR and CDR2 is FQNEAQ (reference sequence). Germline trimming cut 0 bases from V and 8 bases from J; bases unmatched to any gene: 12. CDR3 in amino acids: CASSLAPYRGRRGYTF. DNA of the CDR3: TGTGCCAGCAGCTTAGCCCCCTACAGGGGCCGGCGGGGCTACACCTTC.

This clone was found once. The chain links TRBV5-6 to TRBJ2-1; D call uncertain. The CDR3 is made up of 14 amino acids. CDR1 SGHDT and CDR2 YYEEEE come from the germline V gene. Trimming took off 6 bases at V and 5 bases at J, with 15 bases between the two ends. CDR3 loop: CASTYERPDNEQFF. The CDR3 nucleotides are TGTGCCAGCACCTACGAAAGGCCGGACAATGAGCAGTTCTTC.

This chain connects TRBV3-1 (or the pseudogene TRBV3-2) to TRBJ1-1, with D maybe TRBD1 (6 bases). Trimming pared 4 bases from V and 4 bases from J, leaving 13 bases between. CDR1 is LGHDT and CDR2 is YNNKEL in the germline V gene (reference sequence). The CDR3 runs to 14 residues. CDR3 DNA: TGTGCCAGCAGCCCCCACATAGGGGGCACTGAAGCTTTCTTT. It specifies CASSPHIGGTEAFF.

The chain couples TRBV5-8 to TRBJ1-5; 9 bases match TRBD1. The junction had 10 bases not matched to a gene; V was cut back by 4 bases and J by 2 bases. This CDR3 is built from 17 residues. CDR1 SGHTS and CDR2 YDEGEE come from the germline V gene. The CDR3 loop reads CASSTDRGNSRNQPQHF. CDR3 in DNA: TGTGCCAGCAGCACCGACAGGGGGAATTCTCGCAATCAGCCCCAGCATTTT.

This chain joins TRBV20-1 and TRBJ2-2, with 9 bases matching TRBD1. V was clipped by 3 bases and J by 8 bases; unmatched bases: 7. Germline V gene data show CDR1 as DFQATT and CDR2 as SNEGSKA (reference sequence). The CDR3 runs to 14 residues. This CDR3 is CSASPTGTGGELFF. The CDR3 nucleotides read TGCAGTGCTAGTCCCACAGGGACAGGGGGGGAGCTGTTTTTT.

In the case of this clone: The same CDR3 arises from other DNA sequences in this sample as well. The genes are TRBV6-1 and TRBJ1-2, with D hard to call. The germline V gene has CDR1 MNHNS and CDR2 SASEGT. V gave up 1 base and J gave up 7 bases, with 7 bases separating them. The CDR3 totals 12 residues. CDR3 amino acids: CASSEGGVGYTF. CDR3 nucleotides: TGTGCCAGCAGTGAAGGGGGTGTTGGCTACACCTTC.

This clone has a handful of counts. The chain employs TRBV3-1 (or the pseudogene TRBV3-2) and TRBJ2-3; 8 bases match TRBD2. This CDR3 is built from 14 residues. After removal of 2 bases from V and 4 bases from J, the junction contained 2 bases not matched to a gene. In germline, CDR1 is LGHDT, CDR2 YNNKEL (reference sequence). The CDR3 loop reads CASSQSGSADTQYF. In nucleotides, the CDR3 is TGTGCCAGCAGCCAAAGCGGGAGCGCAGATACGCAGTATTTT.

This chain connects TRBV4-1 to TRBJ1-5; the match to TRBD1 covers 8 bases. V gave up 1 base and J gave up 4 bases; unmatched junction bases: 6. Germline V gene lookup returns CDR1 MGHRA and CDR2 YSYEKL. The CDR3 is 16 residues long. In nucleotides, the CDR3 is TGCGCCAGCAGCCAAGGGGCAGGGGGCCTGAATCAGCCCCAGCATTTT. Translating it yields CASSQGAGGLNQPQHF.

The CDR3 DNA reads as TGTGCCAGCAGCTTCGGGGGTCTGAACACTGAAGCTTTCTTT. Protein: CASSFGGLNTEAFF. The rearrangement uses TRBV13 and TRBJ1-1; the D gene is possibly TRBD1 (5 bases). The CDR3 consists of 14 residues. CDR1 is PRHDT, CDR2 FYEKMQ, per germline (reference sequence). V lost 3 bases, J lost 0 bases, and 8 bases lay in between. Supplemented by reference TRBV13 and TRBJ1-1, the full variable domain reads AAGVIQSPRHLIKEKRETATLKCYPIPRHDTVYWYQQGPGQDPQFLISFYEKMQSDKGSIPDRFSAQQFSDYHSELNMSSLELGDSALYFCASSFGGLNTEAFFGQGTRLTVV.

This clone was counted a few times. The chain links TRBV6-6 to TRBJ1-1; TRBD1 is a possible D gene (5 bases). The length of the CDR3 is 15 residues. Germline lookup yields CDR1 MNHNY and CDR2 SVGAGI (reference sequence). The V end lost 0 bases, the J end lost 4 bases, and 12 bases lay between the germline ends. CDR3 amino acids: CASSYSPPGVTEAFF. The CDR3 DNA reads as TGTGCCAGCAGTTACTCTCCGCCGGGGGTCACTGAAGCTTTCTTT.

The V and J genes are TRBV24-1 and TRBJ2-7; 9 bases align to TRBD1. This CDR3 is built from 15 residues. The J segment lost 5 bases and the V segment lost 3 bases, leaving 7 bases of the junction unmatched. Germline assignment: CDR1 KGHDR and CDR2 SFDVKD. Here the CDR3 DNA reads TGTGCCACCAGTGATCCCGGGACAGGGCCCGACGAGCAGTACTTC. This encodes CATSDPGTGPDEQYF.

The chain links TRBV9 to TRBJ2-7; either TRBD1 or TRBD2 may supply D (5 bases each). This CDR3 spans 14 amino acids. The V end lost 4 bases, the J end lost 7 bases, and 18 bases lay between the germline ends. Germline CDR1 and CDR2: SGDLS and YYNGEE. For the CDR3, the DNA is TGTGCCAGCAGCCCTGCCGGGACGGCCGAGGAGCAGTACTTC. Translation: CASSPAGTAEEQYF.

This clone was detected a few times. The V call is TRBV2, the J call TRBJ1-4; tentatively, D is TRBD1 (5 bases). This CDR3 is 13 amino acids long. Germline CDR1 SNHLY, CDR2 FYNNEI. Between the trimmed V and J ends, which lost 8 bases and 5 bases, there was a span of 12 bases. The CDR3 loop reads CASCARGNEKLFF. As DNA, the CDR3 is TGTGCCAGCTGCGCTCGGGGGAATGAAAAACTGTTTTTT.

This chain joins TRBV7-2 and TRBJ2-1; maybe TRBD1 (5 bases). CDR1 is SGHTA and CDR2 is FQGNSA in the germline V gene. The CDR3 runs to 13 residues. The V end was cut by 4 bases, the J end by 4 bases, with 8 bases between. The DNA for the CDR3 is TGTGCCAGCAGCTATGACAGTTACAATGAGCAGTTCTTC. Translated: CASSYDSYNEQFF.

This rearrangement joins TRBV28 to TRBJ2-3; 12 bases match TRBD2. Germline-derived CDR1 and CDR2 are MDHEN and SYDVKM. The trim removed 0 bases at V and 5 bases at J, leaving 6 bases unmatched. The CDR3 length is 17 residues. The chain's CDR3 is CASSLWTSGREVDTQYF. CDR3 DNA sequence: TGTGCCAGCAGTTTATGGACTAGCGGGAGAGAGGTAGATACGCAGTATTTT.

This chain connects TRBV19 to TRBJ1-2; 9 positions agree with TRBD1. With V trimmed by 7 bases and J by 8 bases, 14 bases remained unmatched. The germline V gene encodes CDR1 LNHDA and CDR2 SQIVND (reference sequence). The CDR3 has 15 residues. The CDR3: CASIPRDRVGSGYTF. The CDR3 region has the DNA TGTGCCAGTATCCCTCGGGACAGGGTTGGTTCGGGCTACACCTTC.

The chain couples TRBV11-2 to TRBJ1-5; D not resolved. The germline gives CDR1 SGHAT, CDR2 FQNNGV. The CDR3 contains 14 residues. Trimming took 0 bases from V and 7 from J, leaving 10 bases between them. The CDR3 reads CASSLEGFGQPQHF. CDR3 nucleotide sequence: TGTGCCAGCAGCTTAGAGGGATTCGGGCAGCCCCAGCATTTT.

The rearrangement joins TRBV12-3 or TRBV12-4 to TRBJ1-4, with a weak D call TRBD1 (5 bases). The germline V and J ends were trimmed by 3 bases and 8 bases, with 7 bases remaining between them. This CDR3 spans 12 amino acids. CDR3: CASSLEGEKLFF. DNA of the CDR3: TGTGCCAGCAGTTTGGAGGGGGAAAAACTGTTTTTT.

J is TRBJ1-5 and V is TRBV5-1, with D tentatively TRBD1 (6 bases). Deletions cut 5 bases from V and 6 bases from J, with 18 bases between. The CDR3 is made up of 15 amino acids. The germline V gene has CDR1 SGHRS and CDR2 YFSETQ. DNA for the CDR3: TGCGCCAGCAGTCTGTCAGGGGACGGGAGTCAGCCCCAGCATTTT. The encoded protein is CASSLSGDGSQPQHF. Complete variable domain (other parts from reference TRBV5-1 and TRBJ1-5): KAGVTQTPRYLIKTRGQQVTLSCSPISGHRSVSWYQQTPGQGLQFLFEYFSETQRNKGNFPGRFSGRQFSNSRSEMNVSTLELGDSALYLCASSLSGDGSQPQHFGDGTRLSIL.

The CDR3 DNA reads as TGTGCCATCAGAGCCCGATACCGGGACGGGGCCTACGAGCAGTACTTC. This translates into CAIRARYRDGAYEQYF. The chain employs TRBV10-3 and TRBJ2-7; D may be TRBD1 or TRBD2 (5 bases each). This CDR3 is 16 amino acids long. The V gene's germline CDR1 is ENHRY and CDR2 SYGVKD. V was cut by 6 bases and J by 2 bases, with 20 bases left in between.

The V call is TRBV3-1 (or the pseudogene TRBV3-2), the J call TRBJ1-2, with TRBD1 matching 8 bases. V gave up 1 base and J gave up 7 bases; unmatched junction bases: 8. Per the germline V gene, CDR1 is LGHDT and CDR2 is YNNKEL (reference sequence). CDR3 length: 15 amino acids. In DNA, the CDR3 is TGTGCCAGCAGCCAAGCAGGACAGGGAGGATCTGGCTACACCTTC. As protein: CASSQAGQGGSGYTF.

The chain carries TRBV5-4 and TRBJ2-5; maybe TRBD1 (5 bases). CDR3 length: 14 residues. V was clipped by 0 bases and J by 7 bases, with 13 bases between them. From germline, CDR1 is SGHNT and CDR2 YYREEE (reference sequence). Here the CDR3 DNA reads TGTGCCAGCAGCTTGGGGGGCACGTACGGGACCCAGTACTTC. Its protein product is CASSLGGTYGTQYF.